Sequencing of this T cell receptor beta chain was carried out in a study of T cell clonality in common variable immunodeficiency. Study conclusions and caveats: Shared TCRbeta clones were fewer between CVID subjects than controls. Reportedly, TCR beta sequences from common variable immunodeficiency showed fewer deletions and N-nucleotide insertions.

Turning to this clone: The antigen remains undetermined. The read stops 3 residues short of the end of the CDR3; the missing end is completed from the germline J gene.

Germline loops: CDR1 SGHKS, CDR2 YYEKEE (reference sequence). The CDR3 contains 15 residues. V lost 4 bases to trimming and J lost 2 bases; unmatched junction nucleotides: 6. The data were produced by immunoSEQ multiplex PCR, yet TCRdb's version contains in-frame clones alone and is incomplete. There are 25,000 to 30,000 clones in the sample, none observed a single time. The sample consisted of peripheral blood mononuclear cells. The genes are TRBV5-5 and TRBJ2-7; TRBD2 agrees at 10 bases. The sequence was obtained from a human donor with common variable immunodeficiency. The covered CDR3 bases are TGTGCCAGCAGCCGGGCAGCGGGGGGGACCTACGAG. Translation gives CASSRAAGGTYE. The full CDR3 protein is CASSRAAGGTYEQYF. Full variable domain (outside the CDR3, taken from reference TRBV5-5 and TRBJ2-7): DAGVTQSPTHLIKTRGQQVTLRCSPISGHKSVSWYQQVLGQGPQFIFQYYEKEERGRGNFPDRFSARQFPNYSSELNVNALLLGDSALYLCASSRAAGGTYEQYFGPGTRLTVT.